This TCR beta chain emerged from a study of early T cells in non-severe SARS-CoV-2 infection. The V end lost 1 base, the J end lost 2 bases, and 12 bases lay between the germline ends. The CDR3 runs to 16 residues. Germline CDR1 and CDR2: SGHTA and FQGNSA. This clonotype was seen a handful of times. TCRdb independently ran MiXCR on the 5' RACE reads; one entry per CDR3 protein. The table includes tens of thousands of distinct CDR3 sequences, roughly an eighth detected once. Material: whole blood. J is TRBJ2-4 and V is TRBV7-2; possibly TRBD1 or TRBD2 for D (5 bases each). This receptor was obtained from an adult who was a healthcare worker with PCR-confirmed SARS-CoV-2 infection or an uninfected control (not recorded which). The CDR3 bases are TGTGCCAGCAGCTTAGAGGGACGCCTGTCCAAAAACATTCAGTACTTC. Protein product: CASSLEGRLSKNIQYF.